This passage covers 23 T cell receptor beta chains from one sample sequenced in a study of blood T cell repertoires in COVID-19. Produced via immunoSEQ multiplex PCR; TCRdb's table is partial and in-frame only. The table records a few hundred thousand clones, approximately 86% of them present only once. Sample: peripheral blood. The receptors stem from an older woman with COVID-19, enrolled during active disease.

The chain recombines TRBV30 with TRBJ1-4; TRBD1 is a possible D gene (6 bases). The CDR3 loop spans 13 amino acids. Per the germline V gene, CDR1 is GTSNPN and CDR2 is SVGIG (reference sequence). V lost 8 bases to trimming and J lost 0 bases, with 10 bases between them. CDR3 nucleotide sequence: TGTGCCCGGAAGGGGGCAACTAATGAAAAACTGTTTTTT. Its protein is CARKGATNEKLFF. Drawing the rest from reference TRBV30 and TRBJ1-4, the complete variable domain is SQTIHQWPATLVQPVGSPLSLECTVEGTSNPNLYWYRQAAGRGLQLLFYSVGIGQISSEVPQNLSASRPQDRQFILSSKKLLLSDSGFYLCARKGATNEKLFFGSGTQLSVL.

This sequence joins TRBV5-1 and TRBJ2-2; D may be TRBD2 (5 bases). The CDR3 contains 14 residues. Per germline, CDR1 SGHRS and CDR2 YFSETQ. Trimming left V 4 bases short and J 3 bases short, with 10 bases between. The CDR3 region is CASSPEDYTGELFF. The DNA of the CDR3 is TGCGCCAGCAGCCCGGAGGACTACACCGGGGAGCTGTTTTTT. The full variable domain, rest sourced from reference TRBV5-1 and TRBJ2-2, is KAGVTQTPRYLIKTRGQQVTLSCSPISGHRSVSWYQQTPGQGLQFLFEYFSETQRNKGNFPGRFSGRQFSNSRSEMNVSTLELGDSALYLCASSPEDYTGELFFGEGSRLTVL.

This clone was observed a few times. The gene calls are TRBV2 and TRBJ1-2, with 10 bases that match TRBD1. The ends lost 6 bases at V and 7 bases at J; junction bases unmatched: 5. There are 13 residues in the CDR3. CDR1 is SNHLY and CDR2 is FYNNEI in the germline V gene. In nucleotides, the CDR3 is TGTGCCAGCAGCGACAGGGGGCGAACTGGCTACACCTTC. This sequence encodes CASSDRGRTGYTF.

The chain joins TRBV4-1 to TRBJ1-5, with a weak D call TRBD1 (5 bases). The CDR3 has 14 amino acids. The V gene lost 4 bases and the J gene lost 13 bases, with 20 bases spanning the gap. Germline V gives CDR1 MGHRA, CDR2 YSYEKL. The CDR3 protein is CASSPVLTQERQHF. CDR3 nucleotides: TGCGCCAGCAGCCCAGTCCTAACACAGGAAAGGCAGCATTTT.

The chain's CDR3 is CASTAGQSPLHF. The CDR3 DNA reads as TGTGCCAGCACCGCAGGGCAATCACCCCTCCACTTT. The chain employs TRBV27 and TRBJ1-6, with D perhaps matching TRBD1 (5 bases). The CDR3 has 12 amino acids. V was cut by 7 bases and J by 10 bases, with 11 bases left in between. Germline V lookup: CDR1 MNHEY, CDR2 SMNVEV (reference sequence).

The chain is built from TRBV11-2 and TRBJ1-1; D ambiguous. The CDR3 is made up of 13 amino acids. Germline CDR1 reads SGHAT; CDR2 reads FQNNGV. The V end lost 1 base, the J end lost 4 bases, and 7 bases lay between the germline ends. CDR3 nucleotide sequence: TGTGCCAGCAGCTTAGGAGGGTTCACTGAAGCTTTCTTT. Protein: CASSLGGFTEAFF. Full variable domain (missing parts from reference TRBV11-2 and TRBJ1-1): EAGVAQSPRYKIIEKRQSVAFWCNPISGHATLYWYQQILGQGPKLLIQFQNNGVVDDSQLPKDRFSAERLKGVDSTLKIQPAKLEDSAVYLCASSLGGFTEAFFGQGTRLTVV.

CDR3 loop: CASSYAGGSGAEQYF. In DNA, the CDR3 is TGTGCCAGCAGTTACGCTGGTGGGTCAGGCGCCGAGCAGTACTTC. The chain carries TRBV6-2 or TRBV6-3 and TRBJ2-7; D call uncertain. V dropped 2 bases and J dropped 6 bases, with 17 bases sitting between them. From germline, CDR1 is MNHEY and CDR2 SVGEGT. CDR3 size: 15 residues.

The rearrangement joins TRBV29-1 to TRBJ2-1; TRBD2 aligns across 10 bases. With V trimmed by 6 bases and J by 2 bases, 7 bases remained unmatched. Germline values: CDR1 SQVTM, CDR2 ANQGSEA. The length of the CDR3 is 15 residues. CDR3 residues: CSVASGSHPYNEQFF. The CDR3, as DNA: TGCAGCGTCGCTAGCGGGAGCCATCCCTACAATGAGCAGTTCTTC.

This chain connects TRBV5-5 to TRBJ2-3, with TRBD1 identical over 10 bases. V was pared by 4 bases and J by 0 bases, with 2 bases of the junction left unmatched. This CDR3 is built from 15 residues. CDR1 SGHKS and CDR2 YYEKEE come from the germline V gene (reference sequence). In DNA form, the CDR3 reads TGTGCCAGCAGCCGACAGGGGGCAAGCACAGATACGCAGTATTTT. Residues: CASSRQGASTDTQYF.

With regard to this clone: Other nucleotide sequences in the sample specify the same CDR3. The CDR3 here is CATSRGGGYGYTF. As DNA, the CDR3 is TGTGCCACCAGCAGGGGGGGTGGCTATGGCTACACCTTC. This rearrangement joins TRBV15 to TRBJ1-2, with D perhaps TRBD1 (5 bases). The germline CDR1 and CDR2 sequences are LNHNV and YYDKDF (reference sequence). V was cut by 3 bases and J by 4 bases, with 9 bases left in between. The CDR3 runs 13 residues.

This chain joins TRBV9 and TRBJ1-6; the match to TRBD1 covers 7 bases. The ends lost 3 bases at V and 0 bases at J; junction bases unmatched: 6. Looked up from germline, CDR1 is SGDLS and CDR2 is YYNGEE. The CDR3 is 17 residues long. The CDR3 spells CASSAGDSFSYNSPLHF. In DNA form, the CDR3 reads TGTGCCAGCAGCGCTGGGGACAGTTTCTCCTATAATTCACCCCTCCACTTT.

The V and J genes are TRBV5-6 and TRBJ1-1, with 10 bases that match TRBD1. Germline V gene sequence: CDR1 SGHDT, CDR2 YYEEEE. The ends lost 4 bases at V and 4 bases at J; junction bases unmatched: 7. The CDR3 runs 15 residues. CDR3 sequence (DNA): TGTGCCAGCAGCGAGGGGACAGGGGCGAGCACTGAAGCTTTCTTT. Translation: CASSEGTGASTEAFF.

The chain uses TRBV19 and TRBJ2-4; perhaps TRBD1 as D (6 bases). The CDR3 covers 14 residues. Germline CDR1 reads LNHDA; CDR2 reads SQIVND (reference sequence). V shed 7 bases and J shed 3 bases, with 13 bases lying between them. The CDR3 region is CASTPGVVKNIQYF. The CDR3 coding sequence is TGTGCCAGTACCCCAGGGGTGGTCAAAAACATTCAGTACTTC. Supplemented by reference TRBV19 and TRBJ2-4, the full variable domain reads DGGITQSPKYLFRKEGQNVTLSCEQNLNHDAMYWYRQDPGQGLRLIYYSQIVNDFQKGDIAEGYSVSREKKESFPLTVTSAQKNPTAFYLCASTPGVVKNIQYFGAGTRLSVL.

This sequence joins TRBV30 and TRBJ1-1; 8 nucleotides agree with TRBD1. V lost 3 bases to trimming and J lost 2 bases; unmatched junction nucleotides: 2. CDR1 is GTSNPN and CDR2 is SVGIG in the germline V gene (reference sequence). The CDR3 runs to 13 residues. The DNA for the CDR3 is TGTGCCTGGAGGGACAGGGTTAACACTGAAGCTTTCTTT. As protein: CAWRDRVNTEAFF. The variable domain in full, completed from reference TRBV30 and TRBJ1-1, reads SQTIHQWPATLVQPVGSPLSLECTVEGTSNPNLYWYRQAAGRGLQLLFYSVGIGQISSEVPQNLSASRPQDRQFILSSKKLLLSDSGFYLCAWRDRVNTEAFFGQGTRLTVV.

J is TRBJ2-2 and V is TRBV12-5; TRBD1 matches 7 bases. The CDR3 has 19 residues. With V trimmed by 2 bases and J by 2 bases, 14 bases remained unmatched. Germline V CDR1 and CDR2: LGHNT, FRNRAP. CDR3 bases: TGTGCTAGTGGTTTGCCACGGGACAGACAAGAGAAAAACACCGGGGAGCTGTTTTTT. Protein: CASGLPRDRQEKNTGELFF.

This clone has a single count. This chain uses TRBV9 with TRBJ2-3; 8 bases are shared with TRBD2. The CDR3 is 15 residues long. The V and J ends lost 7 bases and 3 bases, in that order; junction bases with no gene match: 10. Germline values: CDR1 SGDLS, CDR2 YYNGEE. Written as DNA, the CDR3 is TGTGCCAGCTCGCTAACGAGCGGGGGTACAGATACGCAGTATTTT. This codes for CASSLTSGGTDTQYF.

CDR3 DNA sequence: TGCAGCGTTGCCCGGGGACAGAGTTACAATGAGCAGTTCTTC. Translating gives CSVARGQSYNEQFF. This chain links TRBV29-1 with TRBJ2-1; 7 bases line up with TRBD1. Germline assignment: CDR1 SQVTM and CDR2 ANQGSEA. V was pared by 4 bases and J by 4 bases, with 7 bases of the junction left unmatched. CDR3 length: 14 residues.

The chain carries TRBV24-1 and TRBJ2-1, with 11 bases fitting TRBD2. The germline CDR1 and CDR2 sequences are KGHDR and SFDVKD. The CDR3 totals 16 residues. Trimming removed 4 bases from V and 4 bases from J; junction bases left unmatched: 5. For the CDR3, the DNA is TGTGCCACCAGTGAAGTGACTAGCGGGGCATACAATGAGCAGTTCTTC. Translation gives CATSEVTSGAYNEQFF.

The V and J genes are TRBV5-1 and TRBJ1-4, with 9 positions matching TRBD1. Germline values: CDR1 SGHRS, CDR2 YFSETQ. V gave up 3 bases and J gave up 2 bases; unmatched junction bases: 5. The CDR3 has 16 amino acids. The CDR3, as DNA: TGCGCCAGCAGCTCCGGACAGGGGTTGACTAATGAAAAACTGTTTTTT. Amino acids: CASSSGQGLTNEKLFF.

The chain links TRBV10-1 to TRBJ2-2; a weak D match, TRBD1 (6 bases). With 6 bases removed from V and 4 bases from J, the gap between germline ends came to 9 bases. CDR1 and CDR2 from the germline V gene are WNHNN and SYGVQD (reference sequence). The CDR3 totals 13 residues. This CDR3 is CASRPGATGELFF. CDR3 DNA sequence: TGCGCCAGCAGGCCAGGGGCCACCGGGGAGCTGTTTTTT.

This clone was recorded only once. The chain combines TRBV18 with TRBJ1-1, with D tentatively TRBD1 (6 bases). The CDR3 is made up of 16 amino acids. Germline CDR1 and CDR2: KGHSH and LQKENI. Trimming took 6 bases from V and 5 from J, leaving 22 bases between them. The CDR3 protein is CASSPGQSRGWTEAFF. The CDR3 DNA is TGTGCCAGCTCCCCGGGACAAAGCCGGGGATGGACTGAAGCTTTCTTT.

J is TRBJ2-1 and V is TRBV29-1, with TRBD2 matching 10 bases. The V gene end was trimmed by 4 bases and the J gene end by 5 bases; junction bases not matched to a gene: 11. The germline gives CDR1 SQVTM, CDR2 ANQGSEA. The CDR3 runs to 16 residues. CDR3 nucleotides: TGCAGCGTTGTTTGGGCTAGCGGGAGAATAGACAATGAGCAGTTCTTC. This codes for CSVVWASGRIDNEQFF.

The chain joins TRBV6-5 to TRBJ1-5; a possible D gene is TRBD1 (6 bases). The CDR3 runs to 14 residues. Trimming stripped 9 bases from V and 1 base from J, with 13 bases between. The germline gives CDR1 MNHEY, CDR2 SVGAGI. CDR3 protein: CASTFGQSNQPQHF. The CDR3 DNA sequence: TGTGCCAGTACTTTCGGACAGAGCAATCAGCCCCAGCATTTT.